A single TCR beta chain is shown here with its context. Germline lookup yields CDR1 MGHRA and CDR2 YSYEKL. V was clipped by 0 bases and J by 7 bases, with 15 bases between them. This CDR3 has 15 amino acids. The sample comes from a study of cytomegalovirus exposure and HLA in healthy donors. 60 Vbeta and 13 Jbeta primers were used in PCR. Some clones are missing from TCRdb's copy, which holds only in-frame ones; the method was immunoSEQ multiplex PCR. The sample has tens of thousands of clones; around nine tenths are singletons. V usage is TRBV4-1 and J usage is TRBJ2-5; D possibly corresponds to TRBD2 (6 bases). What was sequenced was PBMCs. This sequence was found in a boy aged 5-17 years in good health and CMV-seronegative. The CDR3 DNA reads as TGCGCCAGCAGCCAAGATTTACTAGCCAGAATGACCCAGTACTTC. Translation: CASSQDLLARMTQYF.